This TCR beta chain was documented in a study of shared clonotypes between healthy human individuals. Profiled with immunoSEQ multiplex PCR; TCRdb holds only in-frame clones, not every one. The sample has over a million clones, about 80% seen once. The CDR3 is made up of 13 amino acids. The V and J ends lost 3 bases and 13 bases respectively, with 16 bases between them. CDR1 MDHEN and CDR2 SYDVKM come from the germline V gene. This clone has a count of ten or more. V usage is TRBV28 and J usage is TRBJ1-5, with a possible D match to TRBD1 (5 bases). The sample comprised memory CD4+ T cells from PBMCs. The subset is: CD45RA-negative fraction. This sequence originates from a young man in good health. Some clones in this sample may be carry-over from other donors' samples. For the CDR3, the DNA is TGTGCCAGCAGTTTGTCGACAGTTGGGCGGCAGCATTTT. Its protein product is CASSLSTVGRQHF. The whole variable domain, filled in from reference TRBV28 and TRBJ1-5, reads DVKVTQSSRYLVKRTGEKVFLECVQDMDHENMFWYRQDPGLGLRLIYFSYDVKMKEKGDIPEGYSVSREKKERFSLILESASTNQTSMYLCASSLSTVGRQHFGDGTRLSIL.